This T cell receptor beta chain was sequenced during a study of cytomegalovirus exposure and HLA in healthy donors. Study background: Prior work identified around 110 million unique TCR beta sequences in approximately 180 million T cells.

Study-wide results and caveats: Apparent HLA restriction characterized most CMV-associated TCR beta chains in a later analysis. The study listed some 160 cytomegalovirus-associated TCR beta chains.

Of note for this clone: Its antigen is still unknown.

13 Jbeta primers and 60 Vbeta primers were used for the PCR. Clones were read by immunoSEQ multiplex PCR, and TCRdb kept only the in-frame ones, dropping some. The sample lists a few hundred thousand clones; 81% were seen once. While unrecorded immune exposures were likely, the donors were nominally healthy when sampled. Input material: PBMCs. The TCR was taken from a woman aged 55-75 years in good health and CMV-seropositive.

CDR3 nucleotides: TGTGCCAGCAGTGAAGGGTTAGCGGGGAACACCGGGGAGCTGTTTTTT. This codes for CASSEGLAGNTGELFF. The chain joins TRBV6-1 to TRBJ2-2; 7 positions agree with TRBD2. Germline CDR1 MNHNS, CDR2 SASEGT. Trimming took 1 base from V and 1 from J; bases not matched to a gene: 3. CDR3 length: 16 amino acids.